This TCR beta chain appears in the sequencing data of a study of OX40 agonist ivuxolimab in advanced cancers. The wider study: Partial responses were observed in three patients, of whom one had hepatocellular carcinoma and two had cutaneous melanoma.

This clone showed up just a few times. Its antigen is undetermined. Other DNA sequences in this sample translate to the same CDR3. Cycle 7 day 1, cycle 4 day 1, and baseline were the timepoints at which blood was sampled. General study results and limits: Dosing at 0.1 to 3.0 mg/kg was accompanied by clonal expansion of CD4+ and CD8+ blood T cells by week 6.

The CDR3 runs to 11 residues. Germline values: CDR1 KGHSH, CDR2 LQKENI. Trimming cost V 3 bases and J 2 bases, with 1 base left between them. The repertoire was sequenced with immunoSEQ multiplex PCR; TCRdb's copy has only in-frame clones and lacks some. This table has nearly 70,000 clones, 65% to 90% appearing once. The chain employs TRBV18 and TRBJ2-5; D is unresolved. The TCR comes from an adult with an advanced solid tumor such as melanoma, head and neck, liver or kidney cancer. This material consisted of CD4+ or CD8+ T cells sorted from blood, taken in a trial of the OX40 agonist ivuxolimab. The CDR3 here is CASSPQETQYF. The CDR3 region has the DNA TGTGCCAGCTCACCGCAAGAGACCCAGTACTTC.